This record concerns one T cell receptor (beta chain) sequence. Its target is unknown. This entry is derived from a study of response to subunit inactivated influenza vaccine. Overall study results and limits: After each seasonal influenza vaccination, few new T cells are recruited, the authors suggested.

Germline values: CDR1 DFQATT, CDR2 SNEGSKA (reference sequence). The CDR3 runs to 13 residues. The V end was cut by 2 bases, the J end by 1 base, with 9 bases between. TCRdb passed the RT-PCR reads through MiXCR, listing each CDR3 protein once. The sample has approximately 250,000 distinct CDR3 sequences, 9.5% to 15% seen once. Specimen: non-naive T cells sorted from PBMCs, collected 14 days before vaccination. This clonotype was obtained from a man in his fifties or sixties who received an inactivated influenza vaccine. The chain links TRBV20-1 to TRBJ2-7; D is ambiguous. Here the CDR3 reads CSARSTSSYEQYF. In nucleotides, the CDR3 is TGCAGTGCTAGATCGACTTCTTCCTACGAGCAGTACTTC.